This TCR beta chain derives from a study of tissue T cells after allogeneic stem cell transplantation (dated 2022 in TCRdb). With regard to the full study: TCR beta repertoires were profiled across many tissues obtained from research autopsies of patients with and without GVHD, as well as in mouse models of GVHD. The human part of the study was a prospective observational study with no blinding and no randomization. What the research found in general, with its limitations: Only a few T cell clones appeared in more than one patient, yet motif-based clustering showed tissue-specific repertoire signatures that were shared between patients. Within patients, how anatomically similar tissues were was a major factor shaping TCR repertoire composition, regardless of disease or transplant status. The study did not establish which tissue TCRs were alloreactive or antigen-specific, and some clones may have been host cells that persisted. The patient cohort was small and varied clinically, and sampling depth was recognized as a limitation. Blood and spleen T cells captured only a limited portion of the TCR repertoire detected in tissues, in both patients and mice.

In regard to this clone: Its target antigen remains unknown. Mouse gene names and germline sequences are the ones reported for this receptor. Read coverage stops 1 residue before the CDR3 terminus; the germline J gene supplies the remainder.

The time point label, as the study defines it: mouse harvest day 7 after allogeneic transplant. Mouse grafts combined 10^7 T-cell-depleted bone marrow cells with 10^6 splenic CD5+ T cells, given via tail vein injection. A major MHC-mismatch B6 (H2b) into BALB/c (H2d) model was used to model mouse GVHD, and tissues were profiled at day 7 or 14. Mouse tissues and retro-orbital blood were harvested on day 7 or 14 post-transplant using separate sterile tools per animal; livers were flushed beforehand. Before genomic DNA isolation with the DNeasy Blood & Tissue Kit, mouse tissues were minced with razor blades in buffered saline. The library came from the immunoSEQ multiplex PCR assay. Adaptive Biotechnologies performed TCRbeta CDR3 sequencing at survey depth and reported CDR3 sequences, V/J genes, productive frequency, and template counts. Amplification of TCR beta CDR3 regions started from genomic DNA instead of RNA. Concerning the study's data processing: Jensen-Shannon divergence served to quantify pairwise repertoire overlap between tissues, with 0 meaning identical and 1 meaning complete divergence. Tissues were clustered by single-linkage agglomerative hierarchical clustering of pairwise JSD values, and the clustering results were displayed as dendrograms. All patient samples were analyzed with GLIPH2 using simulation_depth 1000, kmer_min_depth 3 and cdr3_length_cutoff 8, and only groups containing more than two unique CDR3s were kept. In a standardized tissue-overlap score, Jaccard GLIPH-group overlap across patients was extrapolated to a standard repertoire size of 1000 clones. Linear mixed-effect models, with tissue as a fixed effect and individual as a random effect, were used to test how diversity related to clinical or experimental variables. In TCRdb, the immuneACCESS table is reduced to in-frame sequences with V and J assigned. These tables do not hold every clone; where another copy was compared, an unresolved V gene accounts for under half, and the others remain unexplained. That table supplies the V and J calls and clone size; D and trimming were determined from the DNA. Within this sample are 8,000 or so clones, with over 45% of them counted one time only. The ten biggest clones cover approximately 8.4% of the sample.

The germline V gene (reference sequence) yields KGHPV for CDR1 and FQNQEV for CDR2. V lost 4 bases and J lost 2 bases, and the count of bases not matched to a germline gene is 2. The CDR3, cysteine through phenylalanine, is 14 amino acids long. The DNA covers only part of the CDR3, 39 bases in frame from base 1. The rearrangement joined TRBV26 to TRBJ2-3, and 8 bases in between align with TRBD1. What was sequenced was gut tissue. This receptor was taken from a female BALB/c mouse given C57BL/6 T cells with graft-versus-host disease after an allogeneic hematopoietic cell transplant. The CDR3 region reads CASSPGQVAETLYF. Incomplete CDR3 DNA: TGTGCCAGCAGTCCGGGACAGGTTGCAGAAACGCTGTAT.